Presented here are 30 T cell receptor beta chains from one specimen sequenced in a study of a mutant IDH1 vaccine in newly diagnosed glioma. Measured with immunoSEQ multiplex PCR; TCRdb has only the in-frame clones, and not every one. The data show tens of thousands of clones, with about 81% seen just once and about 9% held by the top ten. Time point of the sample: week 47, end of study. Mutant IDH1 20-mer peptide, at 300 ug, made up each vaccine dose, with topical imiquimod. No antigen has been identified for these receptors. The specimen comprised PBMCs, sampled from a glioma patient whose treatment included an IDH1 peptide vaccine. Receptor source: a man in his forties or fifties with glioma.

The V call is TRBV12-5, the J call TRBJ1-5; D remains ambiguous. The CDR3 runs 16 residues. Looked up from germline, CDR1 is LGHNT and CDR2 is FRNRAP. Trimming removed 0 bases from V and 5 bases from J, with 14 bases in between. CDR3 in DNA: TGTGCTAGTGGTTTGGTACTTGGGAGGGTGGATCAGCCCCAGCATTTT. Translation: CASGLVLGRVDQPQHF.

The V call is TRBV5-1, the J call TRBJ1-4, with 7 bases matching TRBD1. This CDR3 is built from 14 residues. The ends lost 0 bases at V and 6 bases at J; junction bases unmatched: 2. Germline CDR1 and CDR2: SGHRS and YFSETQ. This CDR3 reads CASSLAGGDEKLFF. CDR3 nucleotides: TGCGCCAGCAGCTTGGCAGGGGGGGATGAAAAACTGTTTTTT.

The chain has TRBV27 and TRBJ2-2; a weak D match, TRBD2 (7 bases). The V gene lost 6 bases and the J gene lost 7 bases, with 21 bases spanning the gap. Germline V gene sequence: CDR1 MNHEY, CDR2 SMNVEV (reference sequence). The CDR3 consists of 16 residues. The DNA for the CDR3 is TGTGCCAGCAGCGACCCCCGGGGGGCAGTTATCGGGGAGCTGTTTTTT. This codes for CASSDPRGAVIGELFF.

Here the CDR3 DNA reads TGTGCCAGTAGTATTTCTTTCAGGGGAGGTGTGGAACTGTTTTTT. This translates into CASSISFRGGVELFF. The rearrangement uses TRBV19 and TRBJ1-4; D might be TRBD1 (6 bases). V lost 3 bases and J 12 bases, leaving 20 bases between the germline ends. This CDR3 comprises 15 residues. Germline-derived CDR1 and CDR2 are LNHDA and SQIVND (reference sequence). The full variable domain, with the rest looked up from reference TRBV19 and TRBJ1-4, is DGGITQSPKYLFRKEGQNVTLSCEQNLNHDAMYWYRQDPGQGLRLIYYSQIVNDFQKGDIAEGYSVSREKKESFPLTVTSAQKNPTAFYLCASSISFRGGVELFFGSGTQLSVL.

This chain joins TRBV2 and TRBJ2-1; D could derive from TRBD1 or TRBD2 (5 bases each). Germline V lookup: CDR1 SNHLY, CDR2 FYNNEI. V was shortened by 5 bases and J by 5 bases, with 19 bases between the two germline ends. The CDR3 sequence is 16 residues long. The CDR3 is CASSPSGGGIHNEQFF. In DNA, the CDR3 is TGTGCCAGCAGTCCTAGTGGGGGTGGGATACACAATGAGCAGTTCTTC.

The gene calls are TRBV7-9 and TRBJ1-2; tentative D call: TRBD1 (5 bases). CDR3 size: 14 residues. V was shortened by 4 bases and J by 2 bases, with 11 bases between the two germline ends. Germline V gene sequence: CDR1 SEHNR, CDR2 FQNEAQ (reference sequence). The CDR3 spells CASSSWTRNYGYTF. In DNA, the CDR3 is TGTGCCAGCAGCTCCTGGACAAGGAACTATGGCTACACCTTC.

This sequence joins TRBV7-8 and TRBJ2-1; 8 bases line up with TRBD2. V lost 1 base, J lost 9 bases, and 2 bases stayed unmatched. Germline V lookup: CDR1 SGHVS, CDR2 FQNEAQ. The CDR3 contains 13 residues. The CDR3 loop is CASSLGSGVEQFF. The CDR3 DNA reads TGTGCCAGCAGCTTAGGTAGCGGGGTTGAGCAGTTCTTC. Filled out from reference TRBV7-8 and TRBJ2-1, the complete variable domain reads GAGVSQSPRYKVAKRGQDVALRCDPISGHVSLFWYQQALGQGPEFLTYFQNEAQLDKSGLPSDRFFAERPEGSVSTLKIQRTQQEDSAVYLCASSLGSGVEQFFGPGTRLTVL.

This clone was seen a few times. This rearrangement joins TRBV19 to TRBJ2-2; D gene ambiguous. CDR3 length: 12 residues. With 3 bases removed from V and 5 bases from J, the gap between germline ends came to 4 bases. The germline V gene encodes CDR1 LNHDA and CDR2 SQIVND (reference sequence). As DNA, the CDR3 is TGTGCCAGTAGTATGTTAACCGGGGAGCTGTTTTTT. Amino acids: CASSMLTGELFF.

CDR3 bases: TGTGCCAGCAGTGAAGTGCAGGGAGGGTATGGCTACACCTTC. This sequence encodes CASSEVQGGYGYTF. J is TRBJ1-2 and V is TRBV6-1; tentative D call: TRBD1 (5 bases). Germline CDR1 MNHNS, CDR2 SASEGT. The CDR3 loop spans 14 amino acids. V was trimmed by 1 base and J by 5 bases, leaving 11 bases between them.

This clone turned up a few times. This chain uses TRBV2 with TRBJ2-1; 7 nucleotides align to TRBD2. CDR3 length: 15 residues. V trimming: 6 bases; J trimming: 8 bases; junction bases outside the gene matches: 13. Germline values: CDR1 SNHLY, CDR2 FYNNEI. DNA for the CDR3: TGTGCCAGCAGAGGGCTTAGCGGCCGGGGGGATGAGCAGTTCTTC. Its translation is CASRGLSGRGDEQFF.

The V and J genes are TRBV21-1 and TRBJ2-7; TRBD2, the table's D call, was not compared with the DNA. TRBV21-1 is a recognized pseudogene. The CDR3 totals 19 residues. The CDR3 loop is CASSKGSTSGGHSSYEQYV. The CDR3 DNA reads TGTGCCAGCAGCAAGGGATCGACTAGCGGGGGACATAGCTCCTACGAGCAGTACGTC.

The chain uses TRBV5-6 and TRBJ2-5; D could derive from TRBD1 or TRBD2 (5 bases each). The end of the DNA fits TRBJ2-7 better, so the J call may be wrong. CDR1 is SGHDT, CDR2 YYEEEE, per germline. This CDR3 is 14 amino acids long. In nucleotides, the CDR3 is TGTGCCAGCAGCTCCCAGGGAGCGCGTATCGAGCAGTACTTC. Amino acids: CASSSQGARIEQYF.

This chain connects TRBV18 to TRBJ2-1; possibly TRBD2 for D (6 bases). In germline, CDR1 is KGHSH, CDR2 LQKENI. This CDR3 region has 15 residues. The V and J ends lost 2 bases and 10 bases respectively, with 18 bases between them. As DNA, the CDR3 is TGTGCCAGCTCACCAGCACGGACTCCCGGGGGAGAGCAGTTCTTC. It encodes CASSPARTPGGEQFF.

This chain uses TRBV6-1 with TRBJ2-7, with TRBD2 matching 11 bases. With V trimmed by 5 bases and J by 1 base, 4 bases remained unmatched. The CDR3 extends over 15 amino acids. Germline assignment: CDR1 MNHNS and CDR2 SASEGT. This CDR3 reads CASSRTSGFSYEQYV. CDR3 DNA sequence: TGTGCCAGCAGTCGGACTAGCGGGTTTTCCTACGAGCAGTACGTC.

This clone was counted between two and nine times. The chain combines TRBV7-2 with TRBJ1-1; weak D call: TRBD1 (5 bases). The ends were cut back, 5 bases at V and 2 bases at J, with 12 bases in the middle. Germline V gene lookup returns CDR1 SGHTA and CDR2 FQGNSA. The length of the CDR3 is 14 residues. In DNA, the CDR3 is TGTGCCAGCAGCCCCAGGGCTCTCAACACTGAAGCTTTCTTT. Translated: CASSPRALNTEAFF.

The chain couples TRBV7-2 to TRBJ2-6, with unresolved D. The germline gives CDR1 SGHTA, CDR2 FQGNSA. Between the trimmed V and J ends, which lost 4 bases and 0 bases, there was a span of 7 bases. The CDR3 consists of 15 residues. The CDR3 bases are TGTGCCAGCAGCTCCCCAAACTCTGGGGCCAACGTCCTGACTTTC. Translation gives CASSSPNSGANVLTF.

In this sample, this clone turned up a few times. The V call is TRBV5-1, the J call TRBJ1-1; D ambiguous. Trimming took off 4 bases at V and 2 bases at J, with 9 bases between the two ends. Germline CDR1 SGHRS, CDR2 YFSETQ. CDR3 size: 13 residues. This CDR3 reads CASSPAGNTEAFF. CDR3 DNA sequence: TGCGCCAGCAGCCCAGCGGGAAACACTGAAGCTTTCTTT.

V usage is TRBV19 and J usage is TRBJ2-2; no clear D gene. V was trimmed by 1 base and J by 7 bases, leaving 10 bases between them. This CDR3 is built from 14 residues. Germline V gene data show CDR1 as LNHDA and CDR2 as SQIVND (reference sequence). CDR3 nucleotides: TGTGCCAGTAGTATAGCTGATGATGGCGGGGAGCTGTTTTTT. It codes for CASSIADDGGELFF.

This sequence joins TRBV27 and TRBJ2-1; D is unclear. V lost 2 bases to trimming and J lost 3 bases, with 11 bases between them. Germline V gives CDR1 MNHEY, CDR2 SMNVEV (reference sequence). CDR3 size: 15 residues. The CDR3 is CASSLGGNNYNEQFF. DNA for the CDR3: TGTGCCAGCAGTTTAGGTGGGAACAACTACAATGAGCAGTTCTTC.

V usage is TRBV5-1 and J usage is TRBJ1-2; unclear D gene. In germline, CDR1 is SGHRS, CDR2 YFSETQ. The CDR3 runs 14 residues. V lost 0 bases to trimming and J lost 4 bases, with 10 bases between them. The CDR3 here is CASSLDSWSYGYTF. CDR3 in DNA: TGCGCCAGCAGCTTGGATTCCTGGAGCTATGGCTACACCTTC.

CDR3 loop: CASSPSGGGGTEAFF. The CDR3 DNA is TGTGCCAGCAGCCCCTCGGGGGGAGGTGGAACTGAAGCTTTCTTT. The gene calls are TRBV9 and TRBJ1-1, with TRBD1 as a possible D gene (5 bases). This CDR3 contains 15 residues. Germline CDR1 and CDR2: SGDLS and YYNGEE. Trimming removed 4 bases from V and 5 bases from J, with 18 bases in between. Supplemented by reference TRBV9 and TRBJ1-1, the full variable domain reads DSGVTQTPKHLITATGQRVTLRCSPRSGDLSVYWYQQSLDQGLQFLIQYYNGEERAKGNILERFSAQQFPDLHSELNLSSLELGDSALYFCASSPSGGGGTEAFFGQGTRLTVV.

The sample holds a few counts of this clone. This chain links TRBV5-1 with TRBJ1-1; 8 bases are shared with TRBD1. Germline values: CDR1 SGHRS, CDR2 YFSETQ. Unmatched junction bases numbered 10, after V lost 4 bases and J lost 2 bases. There are 16 residues in the CDR3. CDR3 region: CASSQWDRSSNTEAFF. CDR3 DNA sequence: TGCGCCAGCAGCCAATGGGACAGGTCCTCTAACACTGAAGCTTTCTTT.

The chain uses TRBV25-1 and TRBJ1-1, with unresolved D. This CDR3 is built from 11 residues. The germline CDR1 and CDR2 sequences are MGHDK and SYGVNS. The ends were cut back, 4 bases at V and 11 bases at J, with 11 bases in the middle. CDR3 sequence reads: CASSAPGRAFF. CDR3 DNA: TGTGCCAGCAGTGCTCCCGGCAGGGCTTTCTTT.

This chain connects TRBV4-1 to TRBJ2-5; either TRBD1 or TRBD2 may fit D (5 bases each). There are 13 residues in the CDR3. CDR1 and CDR2 from the germline V gene are MGHRA and YSYEKL. Trimming took off 4 bases at V and 1 base at J, with 7 bases between the two ends. The CDR3 nucleotides are TGCGCCAGCAGCCGGGGACCCCAAGAGACCCAGTACTTC. This codes for CASSRGPQETQYF.

J is TRBJ2-7 and V is TRBV5-5, with 7 bases matching TRBD2. The CDR3 covers 15 residues. With V trimmed by 2 bases and J by 2 bases, 7 bases remained unmatched. In germline, CDR1 is SGHKS, CDR2 YYEKEE (reference sequence). In DNA form, the CDR3 reads TGTGCCAGCAGCTTATGGGGACTAAGGACCTACGAGCAGTACTTC. Protein: CASSLWGLRTYEQYF.

This chain links TRBV6-6 with TRBJ2-7; a possible D gene is TRBD2 (6 bases). V was trimmed by 6 bases and J by 1 base, leaving 13 bases between them. CDR3 size: 14 residues. The germline CDR1 and CDR2 sequences are MNHNY and SVGAGI (reference sequence). The CDR3, as DNA: TGTGCCAGCAGAGACGAACGGGAGTCCTACGAGCAGTACGTC. The encoded protein is CASRDERESYEQYV.

This chain uses TRBV29-1 with TRBJ1-1; tentative D call: TRBD1 (5 bases). The V gene's germline CDR1 is SQVTM and CDR2 ANQGSEA. The CDR3 contains 13 residues. V lost 3 bases and J lost 1, with 9 bases in between. DNA for the CDR3: TGCAGCGTTGAGGGGGACCCGAACACTGAAGCTTTCTTT. Amino acids: CSVEGDPNTEAFF. Full variable domain (missing parts from reference TRBV29-1 and TRBJ1-1): SAVISQKPSRDICQRGTSLTIQCQVDSQVTMMFWYRQQPGQSLTLIATANQGSEATYESGFVIDKFPISRPNLTFSTLTVSNMSPEDSSIYLCSVEGDPNTEAFFGQGTRLTVV.

The chain is built from TRBV5-1 and TRBJ2-3; 12 positions agree with TRBD1. With V trimmed by 5 bases and J by 0 bases, 10 bases remained unmatched. CDR3 length equals 18 residues. Germline assignment: CDR1 SGHRS and CDR2 YFSETQ. CDR3 loop: CASRKAGTGGISTDTQYF. In DNA form, the CDR3 reads TGCGCCAGCAGAAAAGCCGGGACAGGGGGCATTAGCACAGATACGCAGTATTTT.

This clone was counted between two and nine times. The genes are TRBV18 and TRBJ1-2; 7 nucleotides agree with TRBD1. The CDR3 totals 14 residues. V was pared by 6 bases and J by 5 bases, with 9 bases of the junction left unmatched. CDR1 is KGHSH and CDR2 is LQKENI in the germline V gene. The CDR3 here is CASSPGQDLYGYTF. DNA for the CDR3: TGTGCCAGCTCTCCCGGACAGGACCTATATGGCTACACCTTC.

The V gene is TRBV10-3, the J gene TRBJ1-4; possible D gene TRBD1, 5 bases. The V gene lost 11 bases and the J gene lost 6 bases, with 19 bases spanning the gap. CDR1 is ENHRY, CDR2 SYGVKD, per germline. The CDR3 has 14 amino acids. The CDR3, as DNA: TGTGCCTCTAAGGGGCGGAAGCAGGATGAAAAACTGTTTTTT. It specifies CASKGRKQDEKLFF.